The T cell receptor beta chain under discussion was sequenced for a study of neurological immune-mediated disorders. The V end lost 5 bases, the J end lost 0 bases, and 8 bases lay between the germline ends. The germline V gene has CDR1 MDHEN and CDR2 SYDVKM. The CDR3 covers 15 residues. The sample holds many counts of this clonotype. The team produced cDNA through 5'RACE using 10-nucleotide random UMIs. Each CDR3 protein is one row after TCRdb ran MiXCR on the 5' RACE reads. The sample contains approximately 48,000 distinct CDR3 sequences, 15% to 20% of which appear only once. J is TRBJ2-6 and V is TRBV28, with D perhaps matching TRBD1 (6 bases). Sequencing input: PBMCs. This receptor was identified in a man aged 60-69 years in good health. The CDR3 loop reads CASSPRGSGANVLTF. The CDR3 coding sequence is TGTGCCAGCAGTCCCAGGGGCTCTGGGGCCAACGTCCTGACTTTC.